The rows below give T cell receptor beta chains drawn from one sample of a study of OX40 agonist ivuxolimab in advanced cancers. Assay used: immunoSEQ multiplex PCR; TCRdb lists only in-frame clones, some missing. The table includes around 37,000 clones, 80% to 90% detected once. The starting material was CD4+ or CD8+ T cells sorted from blood, obtained in a trial of the OX40 agonist ivuxolimab. The receptors were gathered from an adult with an advanced solid tumor such as melanoma, head and neck, liver or kidney cancer. Each CDR3 is given with its conserved first and last residue. The D gene is left open where the match is weak. For some rows the clone size is stated as once, few or many, or as a class when expanded; others skip it.

CDR3aa,CDR3nt,j_gene,v_gene,abundance,d_gene
CSVEGGKRGYGYTF,TGCAGCGTTGAAGGAGGGAAAAGGGGTTATGGCTACACCTTC,TRBJ1-2,TRBV29-1,.,.
CASSKGSGRGNTIYF,TGTGCCAGCAGCAAAGGATCCGGCCGTGGAAACACCATATATTTT,TRBJ1-3,TRBV21-1,.,.
CASSFSRNTEAFF,TGTGCCAGCAGCTTTAGTCGGAACACTGAAGCTTTCTTT,TRBJ1-1,TRBV7-2,.,.
CASSQDRGGWANVLTF,TGCGCCAGCAGCCAAGATCGAGGGGGTTGGGCCAACGTCCTGACTTTC,TRBJ2-6,TRBV4-3,once,.
CASRDRANTGELFF,TGTGCCAGCCGGGACAGGGCGAACACCGGGGAGCTGTTTTTT,TRBJ2-2,TRBV6-1,.,TRBD1
CASSMGGGSYEQYF,TGTGCCAGCAGCATGGGGGGTGGGTCCTACGAGCAGTACTTC,TRBJ2-7,TRBV28,once,.
CATSRDPPGAGANVLTF,TGTGCCACCAGCAGAGATCCCCCAGGGGCCGGGGCCAACGTCCTGACTTTC,TRBJ2-6,TRBV15,.,.
CASSLNFLGYEQYF,TGTGCCAGCAGCTTAAATTTCCTGGGTTACGAGCAGTACTTC,TRBJ2-7,TRBV11-2,few,.
CASSVTVDQPQHF,TGTGCCAGCAGTGTAACCGTAGATCAGCCCCAGCATTTT,TRBJ1-5,TRBV6-1,.,.
CASSPSGFTEAFF,TGCGCCAGCAGTCCCTCCGGGTTTACTGAAGCTTTCTTT,TRBJ1-1,TRBV5-1,once,.
CASSLVPSGRVAGELFF,TGTGCCAGCAGCTTAGTGCCTAGCGGGAGGGTCGCCGGGGAGCTGTTTTTT,TRBJ2-2,TRBV11-2,.,TRBD2